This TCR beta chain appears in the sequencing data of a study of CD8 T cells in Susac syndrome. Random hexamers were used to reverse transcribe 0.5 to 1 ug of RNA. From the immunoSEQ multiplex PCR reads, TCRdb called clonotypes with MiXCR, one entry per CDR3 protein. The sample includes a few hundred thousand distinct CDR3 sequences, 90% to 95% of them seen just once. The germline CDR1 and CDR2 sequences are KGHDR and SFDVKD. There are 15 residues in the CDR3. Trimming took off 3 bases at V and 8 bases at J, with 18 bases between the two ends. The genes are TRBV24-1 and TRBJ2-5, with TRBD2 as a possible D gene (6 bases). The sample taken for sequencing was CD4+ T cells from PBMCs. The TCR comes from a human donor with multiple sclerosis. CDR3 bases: TGTGCCACCAGTGATCCCCAAGGACTACTGGAAACCCAGTACTTC. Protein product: CATSDPQGLLETQYF.